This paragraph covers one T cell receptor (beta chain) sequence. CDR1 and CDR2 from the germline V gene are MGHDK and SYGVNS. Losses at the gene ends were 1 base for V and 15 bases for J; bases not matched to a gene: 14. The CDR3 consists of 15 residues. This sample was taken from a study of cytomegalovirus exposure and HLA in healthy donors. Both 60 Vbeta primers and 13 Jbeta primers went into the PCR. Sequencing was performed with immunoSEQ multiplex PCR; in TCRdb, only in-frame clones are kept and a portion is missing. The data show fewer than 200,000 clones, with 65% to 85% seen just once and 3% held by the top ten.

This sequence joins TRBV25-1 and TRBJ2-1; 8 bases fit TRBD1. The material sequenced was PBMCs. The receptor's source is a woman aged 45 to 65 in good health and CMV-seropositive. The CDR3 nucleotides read TGTGCCAGCAGTGAATCAAGGTCAGGGAGACAGGGGCCGTTCTTC. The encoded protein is CASSESRSGRQGPFF.